The rows below give T cell receptor beta chains drawn from one sample of a study of T cell changes during pregnancy in multiple sclerosis. Libraries were prepared by immunoSEQ multiplex PCR; TCRdb keeps only in-frame clonotypes and omits some of them. Of some 80,000 clones listed, approximately 93% are singletons. Material: CD4+ T cells from peripheral blood mononuclear cells, obtained after pregnancy. These receptor sequences come from a female donor with multiple sclerosis, enrolled in a pregnancy study. CDR3s include the opening cysteine and the closing phenylalanine or tryptophan. Fields, in order: J gene, D gene, V gene, clone size, CDR3 DNA, CDR3 protein. A D gene is named only where the DNA matches it firmly. Expanded clones get a size class; other rows say once, few or many, or leave the size out.

TRBJ1-5 - TRBV7-9 - TGTGCCAGCAGCCCGGGGTCCGGCCCGTCGGAAGCCCAGCATTTT CASSPGSGPSEAQHF
TRBJ1-3 - TRBV6-5 - TGTGCCAGCAGTTTAACCGACAGACCCTCTGGAAACACCATATATTTT CASSLTDRPSGNTIYF
TRBJ2-2 - TRBV7-2 - TGTGCCAGCAGCTTCAGAGCTAGCTCCGGGGAGCTGTTTTTT CASSFRASSGELFF
TRBJ1-1 TRBD1 TRBV25-1 - TGTGCCAGCAGGGACAGGTCGAACACTGAAGCTTTCTTT CASRDRSNTEAFF
TRBJ2-3 - TRBV5-8 - TGTGCCAGCAGCCCTGAGGCGGGGAACACAGATACGCAGTATTTT CASSPEAGNTDTQYF
TRBJ2-1 TRBD2 TRBV5-1 - TGCGCCAGCAGCTTGAGCGGGAGGAACAATGAGCAGTTCTTC CASSLSGRNNEQFF
TRBJ2-4 - TRBV4-1 - TGCGCCAGCAGCCCAGGACTACTCGGTGACATTCAGTACTTC CASSPGLLGDIQYF
TRBJ1-5 - TRBV19 - TGTGCCAGTAGTGCTAGCACAGGGAATCAGCCCCAGCATTTT CASSASTGNQPQHF
TRBJ2-1 TRBD2 TRBV28 - TGTGCCAGCAGCTGGACTAGCGGGAAACACTACAATGAGCAGTTCTTC CASSWTSGKHYNEQFF
TRBJ1-4 - TRBV28 - TGTGCCAGCGGGGAGGGGTACAGGAGGAATGAAAAACTGTTTTTT CASGEGYRRNEKLFF
TRBJ2-5 TRBD2 TRBV25-1 - TGTGCCAGCAGTGAATTGAGGAGGAGCGGGAGGAACCAAGAGACCCAGTACTTC CASSELRRSGRNQETQYF
TRBJ2-7 TRBD1 TRBV4-3 - TGCGCCAGCAGCCAAGCGTTCGGGACAGGGACGAGTGAGCAGTACTTC CASSQAFGTGTSEQYF
TRBJ2-5 TRBD1 TRBV5-1 - TGCGCCAGCAGCCCAAGACAGGGGGAAGAGACCCAGTACTTC CASSPRQGEETQYF
TRBJ1-2 TRBD1 TRBV4-1 - TGCGCCAGCAGCCAACTCGGACAGGGGGATGGCTACACCTTC CASSQLGQGDGYTF
TRBJ2-2 TRBD2 TRBV19 - TGTGCCAGTAGCTTAGGACTAGCGGGCACCGGGGAGCTGTTTTTT CASSLGLAGTGELFF
TRBJ1-2 - TRBV19 - TGTGCCAGCTCCACGGGGGGGGCCGATTATGGCTACACCTTC CASSTGGADYGYTF
TRBJ2-2 - TRBV6-6 - TGTGCCAGCAGTTACTCACAGGGTCGGACACAAGGGGAGCTGTTTTTT CASSYSQGRTQGELFF
TRBJ2-4 TRBD1 TRBV18 once TGTGCCAGCTCACCTCTGAGTCAGGGGGCCGCCAAAAACATTCAGTACTTC CASSPLSQGAAKNIQYF
TRBJ2-7 - TRBV28 - TGTGCCAGCAGAATACAGGGTTCCTACGAGCAGTACTTC CASRIQGSYEQYF
TRBJ2-7 TRBD1 TRBV6-6 once TGTGCCAGCTGGGCAGGGGGTGTCGTAGAGCAGTACTTC CASWAGGVVEQYF